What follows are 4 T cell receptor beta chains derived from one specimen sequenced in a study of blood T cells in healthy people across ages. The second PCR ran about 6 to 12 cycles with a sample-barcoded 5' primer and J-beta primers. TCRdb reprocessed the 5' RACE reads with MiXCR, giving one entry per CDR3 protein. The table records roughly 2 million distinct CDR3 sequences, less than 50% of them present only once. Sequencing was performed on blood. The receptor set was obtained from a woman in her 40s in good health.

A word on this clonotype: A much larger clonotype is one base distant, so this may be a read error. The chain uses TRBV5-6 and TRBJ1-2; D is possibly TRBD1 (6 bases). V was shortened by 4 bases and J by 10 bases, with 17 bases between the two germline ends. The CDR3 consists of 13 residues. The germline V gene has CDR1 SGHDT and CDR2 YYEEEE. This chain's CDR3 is CASSRTVLEDYTF. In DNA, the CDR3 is TGTGCCAGCAGCCGGACAGTCCTGGAGGACTACACCTTC.

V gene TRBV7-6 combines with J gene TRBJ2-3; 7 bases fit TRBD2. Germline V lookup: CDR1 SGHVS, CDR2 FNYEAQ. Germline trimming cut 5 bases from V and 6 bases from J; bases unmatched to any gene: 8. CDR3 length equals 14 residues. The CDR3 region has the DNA TGTGCCAGCAGCGCAGCATCCGGGGGGGATACGCAGTATTTT. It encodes CASSAASGGDTQYF.

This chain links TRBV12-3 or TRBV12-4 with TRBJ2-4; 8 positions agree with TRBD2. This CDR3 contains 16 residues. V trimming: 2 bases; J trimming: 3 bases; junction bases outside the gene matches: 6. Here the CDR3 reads CASSLLRGEGKNIQYF. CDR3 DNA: TGTGCCAGCAGTTTATTGCGGGGGGAGGGCAAAAACATTCAGTACTTC.

Here the CDR3 DNA reads TGTGCCAGCAGTTTCACCGTCAGGGACTACGAGCAGTACTTC. This gives the protein CASSFTVRDYEQYF. This chain joins TRBV27 and TRBJ2-7; a possible D gene is TRBD1 (5 bases). Deletions cut 3 bases from V and 3 bases from J, with 12 bases between. The CDR3 sequence is 14 residues long. Germline CDR1 reads MNHEY; CDR2 reads SMNVEV (reference sequence).